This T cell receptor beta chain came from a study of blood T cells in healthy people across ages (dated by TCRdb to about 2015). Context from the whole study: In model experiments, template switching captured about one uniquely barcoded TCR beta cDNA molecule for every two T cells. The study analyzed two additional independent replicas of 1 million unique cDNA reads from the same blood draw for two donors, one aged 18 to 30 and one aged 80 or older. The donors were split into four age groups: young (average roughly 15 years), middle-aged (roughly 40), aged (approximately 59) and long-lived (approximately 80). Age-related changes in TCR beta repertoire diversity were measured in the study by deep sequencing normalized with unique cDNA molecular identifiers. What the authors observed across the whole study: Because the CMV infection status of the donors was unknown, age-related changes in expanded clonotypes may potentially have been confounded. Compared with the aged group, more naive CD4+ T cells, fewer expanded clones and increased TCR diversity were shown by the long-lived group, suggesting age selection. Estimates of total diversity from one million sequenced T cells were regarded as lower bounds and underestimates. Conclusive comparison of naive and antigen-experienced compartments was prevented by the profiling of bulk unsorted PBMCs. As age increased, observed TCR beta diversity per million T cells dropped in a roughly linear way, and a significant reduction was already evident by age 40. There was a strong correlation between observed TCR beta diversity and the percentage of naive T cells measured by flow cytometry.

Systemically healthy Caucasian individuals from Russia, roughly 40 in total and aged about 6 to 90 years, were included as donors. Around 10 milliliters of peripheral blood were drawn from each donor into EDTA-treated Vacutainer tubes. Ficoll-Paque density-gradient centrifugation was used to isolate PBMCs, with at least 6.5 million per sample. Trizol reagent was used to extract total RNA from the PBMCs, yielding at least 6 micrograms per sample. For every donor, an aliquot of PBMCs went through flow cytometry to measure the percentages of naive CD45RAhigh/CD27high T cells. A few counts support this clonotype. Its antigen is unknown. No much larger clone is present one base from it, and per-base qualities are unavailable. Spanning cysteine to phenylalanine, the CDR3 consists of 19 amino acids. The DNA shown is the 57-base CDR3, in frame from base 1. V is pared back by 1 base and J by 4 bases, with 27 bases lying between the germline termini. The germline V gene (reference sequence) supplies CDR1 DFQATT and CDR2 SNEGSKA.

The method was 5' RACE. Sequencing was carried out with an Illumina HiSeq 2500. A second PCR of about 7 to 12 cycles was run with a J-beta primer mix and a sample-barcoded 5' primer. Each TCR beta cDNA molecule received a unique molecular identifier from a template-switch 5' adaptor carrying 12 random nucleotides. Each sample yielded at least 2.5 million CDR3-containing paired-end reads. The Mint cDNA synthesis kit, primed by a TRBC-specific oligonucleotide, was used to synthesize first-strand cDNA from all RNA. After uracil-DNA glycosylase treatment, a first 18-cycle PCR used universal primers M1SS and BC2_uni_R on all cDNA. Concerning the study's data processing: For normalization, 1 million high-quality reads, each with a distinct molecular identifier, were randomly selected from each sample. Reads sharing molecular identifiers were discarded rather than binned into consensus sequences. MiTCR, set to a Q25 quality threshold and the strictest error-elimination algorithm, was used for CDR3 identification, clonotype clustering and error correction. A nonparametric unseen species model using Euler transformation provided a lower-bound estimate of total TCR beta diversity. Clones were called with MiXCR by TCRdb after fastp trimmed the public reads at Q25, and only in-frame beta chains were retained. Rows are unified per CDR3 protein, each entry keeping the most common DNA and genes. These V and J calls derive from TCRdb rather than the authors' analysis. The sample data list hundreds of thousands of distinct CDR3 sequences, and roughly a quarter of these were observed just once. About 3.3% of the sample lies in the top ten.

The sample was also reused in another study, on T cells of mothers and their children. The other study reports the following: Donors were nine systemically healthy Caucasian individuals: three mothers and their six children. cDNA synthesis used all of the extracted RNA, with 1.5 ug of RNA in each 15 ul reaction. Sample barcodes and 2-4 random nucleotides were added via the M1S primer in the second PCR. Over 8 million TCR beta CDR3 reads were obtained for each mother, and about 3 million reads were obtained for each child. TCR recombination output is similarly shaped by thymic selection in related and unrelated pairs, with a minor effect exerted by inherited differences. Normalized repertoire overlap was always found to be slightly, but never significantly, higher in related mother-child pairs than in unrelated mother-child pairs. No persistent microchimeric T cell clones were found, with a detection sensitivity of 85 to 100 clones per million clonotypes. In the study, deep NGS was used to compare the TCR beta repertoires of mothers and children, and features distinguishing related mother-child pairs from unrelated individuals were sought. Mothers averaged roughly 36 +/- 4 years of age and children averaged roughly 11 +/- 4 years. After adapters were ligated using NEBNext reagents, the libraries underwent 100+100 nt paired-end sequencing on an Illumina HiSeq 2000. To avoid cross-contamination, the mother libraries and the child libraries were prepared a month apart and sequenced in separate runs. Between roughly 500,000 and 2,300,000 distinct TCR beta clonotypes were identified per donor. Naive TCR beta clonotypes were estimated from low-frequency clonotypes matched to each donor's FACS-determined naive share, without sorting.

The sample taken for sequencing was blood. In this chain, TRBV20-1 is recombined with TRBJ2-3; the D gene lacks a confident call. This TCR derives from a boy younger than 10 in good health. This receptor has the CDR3 CSARAPIRTARHAPDTQYF. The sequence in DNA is TGCAGTGCTAGAGCTCCCATCCGGACCGCTCGGCATGCCCCAGATACGCAGTATTTT.